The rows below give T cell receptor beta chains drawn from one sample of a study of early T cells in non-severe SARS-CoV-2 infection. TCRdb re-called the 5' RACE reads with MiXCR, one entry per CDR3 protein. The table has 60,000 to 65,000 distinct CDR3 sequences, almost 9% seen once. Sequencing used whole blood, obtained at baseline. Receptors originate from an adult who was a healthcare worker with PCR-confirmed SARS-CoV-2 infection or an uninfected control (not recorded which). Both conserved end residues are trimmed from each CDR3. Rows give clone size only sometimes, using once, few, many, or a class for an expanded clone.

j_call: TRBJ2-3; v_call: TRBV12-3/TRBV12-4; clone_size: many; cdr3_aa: ASNRAGAVDTQY
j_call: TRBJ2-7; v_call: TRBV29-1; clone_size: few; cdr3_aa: SVQGSYEQY
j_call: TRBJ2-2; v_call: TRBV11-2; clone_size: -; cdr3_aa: ASSHFFIAGNTGELF
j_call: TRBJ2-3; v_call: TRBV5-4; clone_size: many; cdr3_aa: ASSLSAGEESDTQY
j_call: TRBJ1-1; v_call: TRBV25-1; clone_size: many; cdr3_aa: ASSTDRGRNTEAF
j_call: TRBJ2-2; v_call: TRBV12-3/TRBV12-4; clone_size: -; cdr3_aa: AIRGRRNTGELF
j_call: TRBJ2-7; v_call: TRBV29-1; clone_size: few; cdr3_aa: SVTGTSFHEQY
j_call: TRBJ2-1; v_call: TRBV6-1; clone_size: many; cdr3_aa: ASSARTSGSDEQF
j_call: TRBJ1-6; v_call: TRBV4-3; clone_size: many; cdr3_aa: ASSQLTGVDSPLH
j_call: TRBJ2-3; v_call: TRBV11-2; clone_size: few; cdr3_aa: ASSLDRPGVMSQY
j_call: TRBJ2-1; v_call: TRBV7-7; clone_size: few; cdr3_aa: ASSRGRGPYNEQF
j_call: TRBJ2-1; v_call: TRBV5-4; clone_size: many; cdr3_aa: ASSPTGTGEQF
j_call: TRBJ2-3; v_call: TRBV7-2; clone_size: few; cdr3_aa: ASTAGGRAGDTQY
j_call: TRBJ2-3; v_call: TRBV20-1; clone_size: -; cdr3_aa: SARDPRSVHTDTQY
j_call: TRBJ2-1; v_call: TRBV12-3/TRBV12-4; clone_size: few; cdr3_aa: ASSRGTSESYNEQF
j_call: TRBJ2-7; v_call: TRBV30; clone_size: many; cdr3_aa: AWSRGPNRYEQY
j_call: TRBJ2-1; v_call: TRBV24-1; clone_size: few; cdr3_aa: ATSDFTGGTNEQF
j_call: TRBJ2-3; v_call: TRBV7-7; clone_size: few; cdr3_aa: ASSRELADTQY
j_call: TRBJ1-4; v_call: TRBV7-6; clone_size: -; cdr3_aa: ASSLAGDRGEKLF
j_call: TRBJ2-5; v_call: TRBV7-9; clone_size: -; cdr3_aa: ASGDQGGTQY
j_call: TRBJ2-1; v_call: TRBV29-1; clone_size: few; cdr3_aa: SVEGWQPYNEQF
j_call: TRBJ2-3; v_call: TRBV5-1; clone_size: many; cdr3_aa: ASTSDFYTDTQY
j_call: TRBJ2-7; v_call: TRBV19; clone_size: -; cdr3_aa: ASSRAGATYEQY
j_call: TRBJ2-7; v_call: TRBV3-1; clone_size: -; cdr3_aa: ASSRNARGEQY
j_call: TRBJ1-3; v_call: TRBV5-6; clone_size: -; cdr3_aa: ASSRWDLSGNTIY
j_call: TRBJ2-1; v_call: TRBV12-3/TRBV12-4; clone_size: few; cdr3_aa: ASMRGNVNNEQF
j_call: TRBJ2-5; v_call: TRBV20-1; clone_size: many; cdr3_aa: SARDRLAGGPQY
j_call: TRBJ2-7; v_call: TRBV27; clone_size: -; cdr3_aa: ASSYRALSSYEQY
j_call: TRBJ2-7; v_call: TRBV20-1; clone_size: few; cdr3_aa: SARDQRSGGYEQY
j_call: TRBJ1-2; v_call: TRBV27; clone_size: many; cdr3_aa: ASSSTGTEGNHRPKGYT
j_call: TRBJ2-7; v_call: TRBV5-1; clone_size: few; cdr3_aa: ASSLAQGGLPEQY
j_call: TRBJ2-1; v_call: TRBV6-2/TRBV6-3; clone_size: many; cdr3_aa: ASSYSPSGRVLNEQF
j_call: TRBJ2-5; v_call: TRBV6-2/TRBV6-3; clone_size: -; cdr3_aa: ASSWGLQETQY
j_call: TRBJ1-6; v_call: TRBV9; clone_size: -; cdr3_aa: ASSVAPGYNSPLH
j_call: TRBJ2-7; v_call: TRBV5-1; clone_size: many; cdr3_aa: ASSSQTGRVAYEQY
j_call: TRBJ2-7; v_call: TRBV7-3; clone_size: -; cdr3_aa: ASSSVAGGFYEQY
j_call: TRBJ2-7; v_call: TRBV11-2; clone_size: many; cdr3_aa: ASSLDPGTSGLWQY
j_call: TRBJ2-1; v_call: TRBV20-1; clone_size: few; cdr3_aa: SAPLGSSNEQF
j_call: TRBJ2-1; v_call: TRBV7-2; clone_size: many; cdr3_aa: ASSLMGTSSYNEQF
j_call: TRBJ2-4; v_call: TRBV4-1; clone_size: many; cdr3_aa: ASSQAGSSGGPYVKNIQY
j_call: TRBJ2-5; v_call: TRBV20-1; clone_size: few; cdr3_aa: SARSQETQY
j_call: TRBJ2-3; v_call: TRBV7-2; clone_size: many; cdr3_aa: ASSLEYRLTDTQY
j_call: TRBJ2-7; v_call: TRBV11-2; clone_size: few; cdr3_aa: ASSSQGGSVHEQY
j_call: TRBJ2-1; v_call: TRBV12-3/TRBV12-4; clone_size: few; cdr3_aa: ASSEYNEQF
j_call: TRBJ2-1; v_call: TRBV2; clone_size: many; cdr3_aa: ASSEFAGASSYNEQF
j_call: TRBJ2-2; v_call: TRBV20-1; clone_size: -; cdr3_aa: SARDLAGRLF
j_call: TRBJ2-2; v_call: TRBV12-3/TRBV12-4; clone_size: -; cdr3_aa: DIAGPTGELF